These T cell receptor beta chains were read from a single sample in a study of memory CD8 T cells in hepatitis C reinfection. Produced via immunoSEQ multiplex PCR; TCRdb's table is partial and in-frame only. The data hold about 46,000 clones, with approximately 92% observed a single time. Sequencing used naive CD8+ T cells sorted from blood. The receptor set was obtained from a man aged 18 to 29 with hepatitis C virus infection. CDR3s include the opening cysteine and the closing phenylalanine or tryptophan.

J gene,V gene,CDR3 protein
TRBJ2-1,TRBV6-1,CASSEPPGLAGREQFF
TRBJ2-1,TRBV7-8,CASSFGAGGLNEQFF
TRBJ2-4,TRBV27,CASRPGQTLAKNIQYF
TRBJ2-3,TRBV21-1,CANRSLKRSGTGVDTQYF
TRBJ2-2,TRBV19,CASSSGGTGELFF
TRBJ2-1,TRBV6-1,CASSRDRDSYNEQFF
TRBJ2-2,TRBV9,CASSTSPGGEDGELFF
TRBJ2-1,TRBV29-1,CSVEYVRWSYNEQFF
TRBJ1-2,TRBV6-5,CASSYSGAAYTF
TRBJ2-5,TRBV6-1,CASQGQKETQYF
TRBJ2-3,TRBV9,CASSPGSGTPRALDTQYF
TRBJ1-2,TRBV7-8,CASSVGTVYGYTF
TRBJ1-5,TRBV2,CAGSDRDRGLIGNQPQHF
TRBJ1-1,TRBV4-1,CASSQLGTGKAEAFF
TRBJ2-2,TRBV7-7,CASSPTSGGSHYGELFF
TRBJ2-7,TRBV19,CASSGRLAGGTYEQYF
TRBJ1-6,TRBV30,CAWRAGGASPLHF
TRBJ2-1,TRBV4-1,CASSQSSGSVYEQFF
TRBJ2-7,TRBV11-2,CASSHWTASYEQYF
TRBJ1-6,TRBV7-9,CASSWGTVDTSNSPLHF
TRBJ2-1,TRBV18,CASSPPTLQRVNYNEQFF
TRBJ1-1,TRBV4-1,CASSLGGGLVVNTEAFF
TRBJ2-2,TRBV5-4,CASSFWPEGNTGELFF
TRBJ1-4,TRBV30,CAWSDGTGGKLFF
TRBJ2-5,TRBV11-2,CASSLDGLAGGNQETQYF
TRBJ1-6,TRBV6-1,CASSENRGGSPLHF
TRBJ2-1,TRBV10-2,CASRGDLYNEQFF
TRBJ2-2,TRBV28,CASRTSGNTGELFF
TRBJ2-7,TRBV28,CASRPIRESPYEQYF
TRBJ2-1,TRBV6-6,CASSPSSGSYNEQFF
.,TRBV27,CASSPGGTYEQYF
TRBJ2-1,TRBV19,CASSPGGPTQQFF
TRBJ1-1,TRBV11-2,CASSLAGGTEAFF
TRBJ1-2,TRBV9,CASSGTGGWGYTF
TRBJ2-3,TRBV10-1,CASSESIGGGDTQYF
TRBJ2-7,TRBV29-1,CSVAGESEQYF
TRBJ2-1,TRBV18,CASSPGGSYNEQFF
TRBJ1-1,TRBV19,CASSIWGLTHQNTEAFF
TRBJ2-3,TRBV7-9,CASSLATGQGASDTQYF
TRBJ1-1,TRBV6-5,CASSPGTTTEAFF
TRBJ1-1,TRBV27,CASSPGQGNTEAFF
TRBJ1-2,TRBV5-6,CASSLQGARGYTF
TRBJ1-1,TRBV4-3,CASSQGRALNTEAFF
TRBJ1-4,TRBV7-9,CASSLPGLLNEKLFF
TRBJ2-3,TRBV15,CATGERNTDTQYF
TRBJ2-1,TRBV7-9,CASIASGGSNEQFF
TRBJ2-1,TRBV19,CASSIIGGNEQFF
TRBJ2-7,TRBV27,CASSFRDRAYEQYF